A selection of T cell receptor beta chains follows, all from one sample in a study of blood T cell repertoires in COVID-19. TCRdb keeps only in-frame clones here, not all; method: immunoSEQ multiplex PCR. The sample comprises tens of thousands of clones, around nine tenths of which are singletons, and 5.8% rests with the top ten. The sequencing sample was made of peripheral blood. The receptors shown here come from a man aged 45-65 years with active COVID-19. CDR3s include the opening cysteine and the closing phenylalanine or tryptophan. The D gene is left open where the match is weak. Part of the rows lack a size; the others show once, few, many or a class for expanded clones.

V	D	J	size	CDR3
TRBV6-5	TRBD1	TRBJ1-4	NA	CASSSALTGGEKLFF
TRBV7-2	NA	TRBJ1-1	NA	CASSLAGAGNTEAFF
TRBV28	TRBD2	TRBJ2-7	once	CASTSLGTSGSSYEQYF
TRBV6-5	TRBD1	TRBJ2-1	NA	CASSSGQRHNEQFF
TRBV11-2	TRBD1	TRBJ1-4	NA	CASSDRARGEKLFF
TRBV18	NA	TRBJ1-4	NA	CASSPKKGANEKLFF
TRBV15	NA	TRBJ1-2	NA	CATSLPSAGVLLYGYTF
TRBV5-6	NA	TRBJ2-2	NA	CASSLNGRRTGELFF
TRBV6-5	TRBD2	TRBJ2-2	NA	CAGSREAPGELFF
TRBV4-3	NA	TRBJ2-7	NA	CASSQGRDMGYEQYF
TRBV11-2	NA	TRBJ2-7	once	CASSLVRTAYVYEQYF
TRBV7-3	NA	TRBJ1-1	NA	CASSLDRNTEAFF
TRBV5-1	NA	TRBJ1-4	NA	CASSLVVSGGGLFF
TRBV5-6	NA	TRBJ2-7	once	CASSLGTATYEQYF
TRBV4-3	TRBD1	TRBJ1-2	NA	CASSQEGTVIRGYTF
TRBV3-1/TRBV3-2	NA	TRBJ1-6	NA	CASSHGPGDLPLHF
TRBV4-2	NA	TRBJ1-6	NA	CASSQETENNSPLHF
TRBV30	NA	TRBJ1-6	NA	CAWSTRHANPLHF
TRBV15	TRBD2	TRBJ2-2	NA	CASSGTSGSGELFF
TRBV6-6	NA	TRBJ1-2	NA	CASSDRANYGYTF
TRBV5-6	TRBD2	TRBJ2-5	NA	CASSKTSGGASGETQYF
TRBV18	TRBD1	TRBJ2-7	NA	CASSPTGDSYEQYF
TRBV6-6	TRBD2	TRBJ2-1	once	CASSFTGTSANEQFF
TRBV9	NA	TRBJ2-5	NA	CASSSLETQYF
TRBV28	NA	TRBJ1-4	NA	CASSSQTHSTNEKLFF
TRBV5-1	TRBD1	TRBJ2-7	once	CASSLDTGGHYEQYF
TRBV27	TRBD1	TRBJ1-5	NA	CASRRTGNQPQHF
TRBV13	NA	TRBJ2-7	NA	CASSLRKGVNEQYF
TRBV7-2	TRBD2	TRBJ2-5	NA	CASSLGAGGVKTQYF
TRBV30	NA	TRBJ1-1	NA	CAWSRQVNTEAFF
TRBV4-1	TRBD1	TRBJ1-1	NA	CASSPWDRANTEAFF
TRBV11-2	NA	TRBJ2-7	NA	CASSLLDSFYEQYF
TRBV29-1	TRBD2	TRBJ2-5	NA	CSTRAGAETQYF
TRBV18	NA	TRBJ1-1	NA	CASSPRSDAGSTEAFF
TRBV5-1	NA	TRBJ1-1	once	CASSDRTNSNTEAFF
TRBV27	NA	TRBJ1-2	NA	CASSLGGTHYGYTF
TRBV6-2/TRBV6-3	TRBD2	TRBJ2-7	NA	CASSSTSGATYEQYF
TRBV9	NA	TRBJ2-1	NA	CASSALSTLVGEQFF
TRBV4-1	TRBD1	TRBJ2-7	NA	CASSNRDRGELRYF
TRBV7-3	NA	TRBJ1-1	NA	CASSPYLNTEAFF
TRBV7-2	TRBD2	TRBJ2-1	once	CASSSKPTSGSYNEQFF
TRBV30	TRBD1	TRBJ2-5	NA	CAWNQGDGTVETQYF
TRBV5-1	NA	TRBJ2-2	NA	CASSTGPHTGELFF
TRBV3-1/TRBV3-2	TRBD1	TRBJ1-4	NA	CASSPLPGTGGEKLFF
TRBV7-2	TRBD1	TRBJ1-2	NA	CASSSSGTGAYGYTF
TRBV3-1/TRBV3-2	TRBD1	TRBJ2-2	NA	CASSPRDRGPGELFF
TRBV29-1	NA	TRBJ1-2	NA	CSSLGGGYYGYTF
TRBV18	NA	TRBJ2-5	NA	CASSLNRVETQYF
TRBV28	TRBD2	TRBJ2-3	NA	CASRGGDTQYF
TRBV6-6	TRBD1	TRBJ2-3	NA	CASSQGQTSDTQYF
TRBV7-2	NA	TRBJ2-4	once	CASSPPGLSTAKNIQYF
TRBV7-9	TRBD1	TRBJ1-6	NA	CASSGPGQNNSPLHF